This entry is about one T cell receptor beta chain. This specimen belongs to a study of blood T cell repertoires in COVID-19. Sequencing was performed with immunoSEQ multiplex PCR; in TCRdb, only in-frame clones are kept and a portion is missing. The top ten hold around 1.6% of the sample, which has some 190,000 clones, about nine tenths seen once. There are 15 residues in the CDR3. With 3 bases removed from V and 7 bases from J, the gap between germline ends came to 18 bases. From germline, CDR1 is LGHDT and CDR2 YNNKEL (reference sequence). This chain links TRBV3-1 (or the pseudogene TRBV3-2) with TRBJ1-2, with a tentative D call TRBD1 (5 bases). Material for sequencing was peripheral blood. The sequence was obtained from a man aged 18 to 30 with active or convalescent COVID-19. The CDR3: CASSHDPPGYSGYTF. The CDR3 region has the DNA TGTGCCAGCAGCCACGACCCCCCAGGGTATAGTGGCTACACCTTC.